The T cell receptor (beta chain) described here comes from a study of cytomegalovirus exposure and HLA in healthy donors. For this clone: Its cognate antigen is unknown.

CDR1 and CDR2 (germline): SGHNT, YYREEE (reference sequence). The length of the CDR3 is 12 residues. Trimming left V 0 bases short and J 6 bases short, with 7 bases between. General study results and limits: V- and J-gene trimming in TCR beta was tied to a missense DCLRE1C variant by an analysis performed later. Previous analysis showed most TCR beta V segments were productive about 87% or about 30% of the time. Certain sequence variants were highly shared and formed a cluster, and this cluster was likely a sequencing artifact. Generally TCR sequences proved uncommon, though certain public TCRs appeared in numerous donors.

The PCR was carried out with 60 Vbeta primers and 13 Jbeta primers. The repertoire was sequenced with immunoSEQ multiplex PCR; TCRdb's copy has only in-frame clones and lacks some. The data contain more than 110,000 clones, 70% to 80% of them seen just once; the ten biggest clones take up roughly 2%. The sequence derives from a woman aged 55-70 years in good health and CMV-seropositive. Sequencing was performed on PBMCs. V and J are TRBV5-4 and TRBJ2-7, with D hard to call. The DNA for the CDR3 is TGTGCCAGCAGCTTGGGGCCTGGCGAGCAGTACTTC. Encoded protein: CASSLGPGEQYF.